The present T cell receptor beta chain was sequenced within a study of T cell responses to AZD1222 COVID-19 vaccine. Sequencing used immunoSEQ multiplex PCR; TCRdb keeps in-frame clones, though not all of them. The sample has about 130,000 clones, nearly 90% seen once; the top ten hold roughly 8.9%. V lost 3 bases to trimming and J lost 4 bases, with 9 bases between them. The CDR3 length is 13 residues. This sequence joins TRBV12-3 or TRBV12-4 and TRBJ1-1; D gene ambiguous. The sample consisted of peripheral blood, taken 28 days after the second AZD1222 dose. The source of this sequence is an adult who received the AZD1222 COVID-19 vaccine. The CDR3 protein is CASSFRAITEAFF. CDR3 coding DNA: TGTGCCAGCAGTTTTAGGGCCATCACTGAAGCTTTCTTT.